This T cell receptor beta chain was documented in a study of blood T cells in healthy people across ages. This clonotype was seen a handful of times. A junction end diverges from the germline sequence, so it may reflect a read error. The donors, aged about 6 to 90, were healthy Caucasians from Russia. The length of the CDR3 is 15 residues. Germline lookup yields CDR1 LGHNT and CDR2 FRNRAP. Primed by a sample-barcoded 5' primer and a J-beta primer mix, a second PCR proceeded for roughly 6 to 12 cycles. TCRdb fed the 5' RACE reads into MiXCR, producing one record per CDR3 protein. The sample lists roughly 1,700,000 distinct CDR3 sequences, 28% seen once, with 7.7% in the top ten.

The sample taken for sequencing was blood. This TCR was sampled from a woman aged 30 to 39 in good health. V is TRBV12-5 and J is TRBJ1-6, with TRBD1 matching 9 bases. DNA of the CDR3: TGTACTAGCGCCGGGACAGGGAACTATAATTCACCCCTCCACTTT. This translates into CTSAGTGNYNSPLHF.